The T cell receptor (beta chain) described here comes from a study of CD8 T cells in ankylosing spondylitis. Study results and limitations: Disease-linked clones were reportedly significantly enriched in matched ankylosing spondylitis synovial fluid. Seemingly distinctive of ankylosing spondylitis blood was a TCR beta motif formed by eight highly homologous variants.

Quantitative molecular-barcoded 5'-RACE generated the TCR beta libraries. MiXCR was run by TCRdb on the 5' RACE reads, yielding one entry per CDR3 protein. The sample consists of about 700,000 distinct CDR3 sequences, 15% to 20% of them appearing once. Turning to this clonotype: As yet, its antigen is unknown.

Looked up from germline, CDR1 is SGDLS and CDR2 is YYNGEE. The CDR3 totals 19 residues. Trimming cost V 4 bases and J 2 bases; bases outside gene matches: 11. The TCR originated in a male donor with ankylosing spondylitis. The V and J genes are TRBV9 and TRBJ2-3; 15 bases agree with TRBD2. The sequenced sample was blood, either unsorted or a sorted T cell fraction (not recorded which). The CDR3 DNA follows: TGTGCCAGCAGCAAAACCCGGACTAGCGGGAGGGGGTCCACAGATACGCAGTATTTT. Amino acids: CASSKTRTSGRGSTDTQYF.